The 10 T cell receptor beta chains given below trace back to one sample, sequenced in a study of CD4 T cells in relation to SARS-CoV-2 and coronaviruses. Only in-frame clones appear in the TCRdb table, and some are missing; sequencing was by immunoSEQ multiplex PCR. This table holds approximately 39,000 clones, over 70% found once. Their antigens remain unidentified. Sequencing was performed on memory CD4+ T cells from PBMCs, cultured in vitro. Receptors originate from an adult with COVID-19.

V gene TRBV11-2 combines with J gene TRBJ2-5; D is possibly TRBD1 (5 bases). V was trimmed by 8 bases and J by 4 bases, leaving 11 bases between them. This CDR3 is 12 amino acids long. Germline V gene sequence: CDR1 SGHAT, CDR2 FQNNGV. Here the CDR3 reads CASDRQGETQYF. DNA of the CDR3: TGTGCCAGCGATCGGCAGGGAGAGACCCAGTACTTC.

This clone was seen only a few times. The CDR3 is CASSQDLYNEQFF. CDR3 bases: TGTGCCAGCAGCCAAGATCTCTACAATGAGCAGTTCTTC. V gene TRBV3-1 (or the pseudogene TRBV3-2) combines with J gene TRBJ2-1; the D is unclear. Deletions cut 0 bases from V and 3 bases from J, with 3 bases between. The germline V gene has CDR1 LGHDT and CDR2 YNNKEL (reference sequence). The CDR3 spans 13 residues.

The V call is TRBV10-3, the J call TRBJ1-4; 7 nucleotides line up with TRBD1. Unmatched junction bases numbered 5, after V lost 8 bases and J lost 2 bases. This CDR3 comprises 14 residues. Germline V gene lookup returns CDR1 ENHRY and CDR2 SYGVKD. The CDR3 sequence: CAISATGTNEKLFF. DNA for the CDR3: TGTGCCATCTCAGCGACAGGGACTAATGAAAAACTGTTTTTT.

This chain connects TRBV5-1 to TRBJ1-4, with D possibly matching TRBD1 (5 bases). The germline CDR1 and CDR2 sequences are SGHRS and YFSETQ. The CDR3 length is 17 residues. V was shortened by 5 bases and J by 0 bases, with 17 bases between the two germline ends. Here the CDR3 reads CASSPQGRDATNEKLFF. CDR3 DNA: TGCGCCAGCAGTCCGCAGGGCCGGGACGCAACTAATGAAAAACTGTTTTTT.

The rearrangement uses TRBV6-5 and TRBJ1-6; D gene ambiguous. CDR3 length equals 15 residues. Germline values: CDR1 MNHEY, CDR2 SVGAGI. Trimming cost V 5 bases and J 3 bases, with 11 bases left between them. The CDR3 here is CASSRRVDYNSPLHF. Written as DNA, the CDR3 is TGTGCCAGCAGTCGTAGGGTTGACTATAATTCACCCCTCCACTTT.

This rearrangement joins TRBV20-1 to TRBJ2-5; D is undetermined. Trimming stripped 6 bases from V and 5 bases from J, with 10 bases between. Germline V gives CDR1 DFQATT, CDR2 SNEGSKA (reference sequence). The CDR3 length is 11 residues. CDR3 sequence: CSAGPGETQYF. The CDR3 DNA reads as TGCAGTGCCGGCCCTGGGGAGACCCAGTACTTC.

This clone was detected ten times or more. The chain is built from TRBV30 and TRBJ2-1, with 7 bases aligning to TRBD2. With 0 bases clipped from V and 7 bases from J, the junction kept 6 bases outside the gene matches. Germline V gene data show CDR1 as GTSNPN and CDR2 as SVGIG (reference sequence). The CDR3 runs to 14 residues. The CDR3 DNA follows: TGTGCCTGGAGTGTACCGACTAGCTCAAATGAGCAGTTCTTC. The encoded protein is CAWSVPTSSNEQFF.

V usage is TRBV6-6 and J usage is TRBJ1-3, with 8 positions matching TRBD1. The CDR3 runs to 14 residues. V dropped 8 bases and J dropped 4; count of bases not matched to a gene: 7. CDR1 is MNHNY, CDR2 SVGAGI, per germline (reference sequence). The CDR3 coding sequence is TGTGCCAGCTCCCAAGGACAGGGAGGAAACACCATATATTTT. Translation gives CASSQGQGGNTIYF.

The chain employs TRBV7-8 and TRBJ1-4; D is possibly TRBD1 (5 bases). V was cut by 5 bases and J by 8 bases, with 15 bases left in between. This CDR3 spans 14 amino acids. Germline V gives CDR1 SGHVS, CDR2 FQNEAQ. The CDR3 nucleotides are TGTGCCAGCAGCCCTACCCGGGGCAGGGAAAAACTGTTTTTT. Amino acid sequence: CASSPTRGREKLFF.

This clone was recorded once. CDR3 DNA sequence: TGTGCCAGCAGGACACCTTTGGCCGGGGGTGGAGGGACAAAAGAGACCCAGTACTTC. Its protein is CASRTPLAGGGGTKETQYF. The chain uses TRBV2 and TRBJ2-5, with D perhaps assigned TRBD1 or TRBD2 (6 bases each). V shed 6 bases and J shed 3 bases, with 29 bases lying between them. This CDR3 has 19 residues. Per the germline V gene, CDR1 is SNHLY and CDR2 is FYNNEI.